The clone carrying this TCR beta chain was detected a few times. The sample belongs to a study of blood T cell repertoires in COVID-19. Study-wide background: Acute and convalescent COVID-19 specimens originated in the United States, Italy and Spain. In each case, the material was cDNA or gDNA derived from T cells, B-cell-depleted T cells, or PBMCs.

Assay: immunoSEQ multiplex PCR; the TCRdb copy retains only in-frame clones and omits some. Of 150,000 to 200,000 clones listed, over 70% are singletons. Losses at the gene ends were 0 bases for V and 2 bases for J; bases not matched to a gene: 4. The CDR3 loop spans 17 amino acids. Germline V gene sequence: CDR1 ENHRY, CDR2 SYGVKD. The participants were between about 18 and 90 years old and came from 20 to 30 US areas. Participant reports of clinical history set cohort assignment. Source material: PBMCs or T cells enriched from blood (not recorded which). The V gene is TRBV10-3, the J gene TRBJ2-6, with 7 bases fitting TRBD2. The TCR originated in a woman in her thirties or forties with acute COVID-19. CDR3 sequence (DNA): TGTGCCATCAGTGAGTCGGGGGAGGGAACTGGGGCCAACGTCCTGACTTTC. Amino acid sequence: CAISESGEGTGANVLTF.